The 20 T cell receptor beta chains given below trace back to one sample, sequenced in a study of OX40 agonist ivuxolimab in advanced cancers. The table came from immunoSEQ multiplex PCR; TCRdb's copy has only in-frame clones and leaves some out. The table records more than 45,000 clones, roughly 82% of them present only once. This specimen was CD4+ or CD8+ T cells sorted from blood, taken in a trial of the OX40 agonist ivuxolimab. These TCRs come from an adult with an advanced solid tumor such as melanoma, head and neck, liver or kidney cancer.

V gene TRBV5-4 combines with J gene TRBJ2-7; D perhaps matches TRBD1 (6 bases). Trimming removed 0 bases from V and 0 bases from J, with 16 bases in between. The length of the CDR3 is 17 residues. The germline gives CDR1 SGHNT, CDR2 YYREEE (reference sequence). The CDR3 region is CASSLGVGTLLSYEQYF. The CDR3 nucleotides read TGTGCCAGCAGCTTGGGGGTCGGGACACTACTCTCCTACGAGCAGTACTTC.

The rearrangement links TRBV6-6 to TRBJ2-1; 7 nucleotides align to TRBD1. V lost 6 bases to trimming and J lost 7 bases; unmatched junction nucleotides: 3. This CDR3 is 12 amino acids long. The germline gives CDR1 MNHNY, CDR2 SVGAGI (reference sequence). The CDR3 loop reads CASRQGTNEQFF. DNA of the CDR3: TGTGCCAGCAGACAGGGGACGAATGAGCAGTTCTTC.

The V call is TRBV5-8, the J call TRBJ2-2, with D perhaps matching TRBD2 (5 bases). This CDR3 is built from 13 residues. The germline V gene encodes CDR1 SGHTS and CDR2 YDEGEE. The germline V and J ends were trimmed by 10 bases and 4 bases, with 14 bases remaining between them. The CDR3 is CADWTARTGELFF. The CDR3 nucleotides are TGTGCCGACTGGACTGCGCGCACCGGGGAGCTGTTTTTT.

The chain carries TRBV4-3 and TRBJ2-1; 8 nucleotides agree with TRBD2. This CDR3 comprises 17 residues. Germline V gives CDR1 LGHNA, CDR2 YSLEER. The V segment lost 0 bases and the J segment 4 bases; nucleotides outside the gene matches: 8. The CDR3 DNA reads as TGCGCCAGCAGCCAAGATCTAAGCGGACTAGCTTACAATGAGCAGTTCTTC. This encodes CASSQDLSGLAYNEQFF.

V gene TRBV4-2 combines with J gene TRBJ1-5, with 8 nucleotides matching TRBD1. Germline CDR1 reads LGHNA; CDR2 reads YNFKEQ. The V gene end was trimmed by 1 base and the J gene end by 4 bases; junction bases not matched to a gene: 6. CDR3 size: 16 residues. The DNA for the CDR3 is TGTGCCAGCAGCCAAGGGGGACAGGAGTCAAATCAGCCCCAGCATTTT. Its protein is CASSQGGQESNQPQHF.

V usage is TRBV6-5 and J usage is TRBJ1-3, with a possible D match to TRBD1 (5 bases). V was shortened by 6 bases and J by 0 bases, with 12 bases between the two germline ends. This CDR3 contains 15 residues. Germline V lookup: CDR1 MNHEY, CDR2 SVGAGI. Here the CDR3 DNA reads TGTGCCAGCAGGTACCGGGGCAGCTCTGGAAACACCATATATTTT. It codes for CASRYRGSSGNTIYF.

V and J are TRBV18 and TRBJ1-4; D may be TRBD1 (5 bases). Germline V lookup: CDR1 KGHSH, CDR2 LQKENI. The CDR3 extends over 13 amino acids. Trimming cost V 6 bases and J 8 bases, with 13 bases left between them. The CDR3 loop is CASSPARQEKLFF. Here the CDR3 DNA reads TGTGCCAGCTCGCCTGCCCGACAGGAAAAACTGTTTTTT.

The V and J genes are TRBV2 and TRBJ2-3; D is perhaps TRBD1 (6 bases). CDR3 length: 14 residues. CDR1 is SNHLY, CDR2 FYNNEI, per germline. Trimming shortened V by 5 bases and J by 1 base, and 10 bases separated the two germline ends. Written as DNA, the CDR3 is TGTGCCAGCAGTCGGGACACCCGCACAGATACGCAGTATTTT. This encodes CASSRDTRTDTQYF.

The V call is TRBV18, the J call TRBJ1-1; D is possibly TRBD1 (6 bases). V was pared by 4 bases and J by 5 bases, with 11 bases between. CDR3 length: 13 residues. Germline CDR1 is KGHSH and CDR2 is LQKENI. The CDR3 DNA is TGTGCCAGCTCACGTGGGGGCCGTACTGAAGCTTTCTTT. Translated, it gives CASSRGGRTEAFF.

The chain's CDR3 is CASSYGQGAGQPQHF. CDR3 sequence (DNA): TGTGCCAGCAGTTACGGGCAGGGGGCAGGGCAGCCCCAGCATTTT. The V and J genes are TRBV6-6 and TRBJ1-5; 8 bases match TRBD1. With 2 bases clipped from V and 7 bases from J, the junction kept 7 bases outside the gene matches. The germline gives CDR1 MNHNY, CDR2 SVGAGI (reference sequence). The CDR3 is made up of 15 amino acids.

The chain joins TRBV7-9 to TRBJ1-1, with a weak D call TRBD1 (6 bases). The ends were cut back, 2 bases at V and 1 base at J, with 14 bases in the middle. Germline-derived CDR1 and CDR2 are SEHNR and FQNEAQ (reference sequence). The CDR3 has 16 residues. The DNA of the CDR3 is TGTGCCAGCAGCTTATTAGGGGGGGTAAGGAACACTGAAGCTTTCTTT. This sequence encodes CASSLLGGVRNTEAFF.

The chain carries TRBV19 and TRBJ2-5; perhaps D is TRBD1 or TRBD2 (7 bases each). The CDR3 consists of 18 residues. The V gene's germline CDR1 is LNHDA and CDR2 SQIVND (reference sequence). V was trimmed by 5 bases and J by 4 bases, leaving 26 bases between them. The chain's CDR3 is CASSVGWQGRGGRETQYF. The CDR3 DNA reads TGTGCCAGTAGTGTCGGATGGCAGGGCAGGGGGGGGAGAGAGACCCAGTACTTC.

The chain has TRBV27 and TRBJ1-5; D gene ambiguous. The V end lost 2 bases, the J end lost 0 bases, and 11 bases lay between the germline ends. Germline assignment: CDR1 MNHEY and CDR2 SMNVEV (reference sequence). This CDR3 is 16 amino acids long. The CDR3 loop reads CASSLGNSHSNQPQHF. The DNA of the CDR3 is TGTGCCAGCAGTTTAGGAAACTCCCATAGCAATCAGCCCCAGCATTTT.

The chain has TRBV19 and TRBJ1-5, with D perhaps TRBD1 (6 bases). CDR3 length: 15 amino acids. The ends were cut back, 4 bases at V and 5 bases at J, with 15 bases in the middle. The germline gives CDR1 LNHDA, CDR2 SQIVND (reference sequence). This chain's CDR3 is CASSNGGGADQPQHF. The CDR3 nucleotides read TGTGCCAGTAGTAATGGAGGGGGTGCCGATCAGCCCCAGCATTTT.

The J gene is TRBJ2-1, the V gene TRBV11-3, with 9 positions matching TRBD2. The V segment lost 8 bases and the J segment 6 bases; nucleotides outside the gene matches: 11. CDR1 is SGHNT, CDR2 YENEEA, per germline. The CDR3 consists of 15 residues. The CDR3 is CASSPHGGRVNEQFF. The CDR3 DNA reads TGTGCCAGCTCACCTCATGGCGGGAGGGTCAATGAGCAGTTCTTC. Using reference TRBV11-3 and TRBJ2-1 for the parts outside the CDR3, the full variable domain is EAGVVQSPRYKIIEKKQPVAFWCNPISGHNTLYWYLQNLGQGPELLIRYENEEAVDDSQLPKDRFSAERLKGVDSTLKIQPAELGDSAVYLCASSPHGGRVNEQFFGPGTRLTVL.

The chain recombines TRBV28 with TRBJ1-1; no clear D gene. The V gene lost 6 bases and the J gene lost 4 bases, with 18 bases spanning the gap. The CDR3 spans 15 residues. Germline assignment: CDR1 MDHEN and CDR2 SYDVKM. In DNA, the CDR3 is TGTGCCAGCAGGGGGAGCTTCTCCCGGGGCACTGAAGCTTTCTTT. It encodes CASRGSFSRGTEAFF.

The CDR3 sequence is CASSLRQGREGALHF. CDR3 DNA sequence: TGCGCCAGCAGCCTCCGACAGGGGCGGGAAGGGGCCCTCCACTTT. This chain connects TRBV5-1 to TRBJ1-6; 8 nucleotides agree with TRBD1. The length of the CDR3 is 15 residues. J was trimmed by 14 bases and V by 4 bases; bases with no gene match: 14. Looked up from germline, CDR1 is SGHRS and CDR2 is YFSETQ.

This clone was picked up one time. The chain links TRBV10-3 to TRBJ2-3; D gene ambiguous. The CDR3 runs 16 residues. Deletions cut 3 bases from V and 1 base from J, with 14 bases between. CDR1 is ENHRY and CDR2 is SYGVKD in the germline V gene. Here the CDR3 reads CAISEGMTLGTDTQYF. CDR3 nucleotide sequence: TGTGCCATCAGTGAAGGGATGACTCTCGGCACAGATACGCAGTATTTT.

The chain joins TRBV10-2 to TRBJ2-7, with 9 nucleotides matching TRBD2. Losses at the gene ends were 0 bases for V and 4 bases for J; bases not matched to a gene: 7. This CDR3 spans 16 amino acids. From germline, CDR1 is WSHSY and CDR2 SAAADI. DNA for the CDR3: TGCGCCAGCAGTGAGTCGACCCGGCGGGGGGGGTACGAGCAGTACTTC. Protein: CASSESTRRGGYEQYF.

This chain uses TRBV15 with TRBJ1-4; D unclear. The ends were cut back, 0 bases at V and 10 bases at J, with 6 bases in the middle. This CDR3 has 12 amino acids. The V gene's germline CDR1 is LNHNV and CDR2 YYDKDF (reference sequence). CDR3 protein: CATSRDRRKLFF. The DNA for the CDR3 is TGTGCCACCAGCAGAGATAGGCGAAAACTGTTTTTT.